These T cell receptor beta chains were read from a single sample in a study of CD8+ T cells in alopecia areata. Profiled with immunoSEQ multiplex PCR; TCRdb holds only in-frame clones, not every one. Counted here are roughly 150,000 clones, about 90% occurring once; the ten biggest clones make up roughly 16%. This sample comprised CD8+ T cells sorted from blood, obtained at week 0. These receptors were obtained from a human donor with alopecia areata. The CDR3 runs from the conserved cysteine through the conserved F or W. Each record gives: J gene, D gene, V gene, clone size, CDR3 protein. D genes are given only for firm matches. Only some rows state a clone size, as once, few, many or a class for expanded clones.

>TRBJ2-2|TRBD1|TRBV27|-
CASGDRPTGELFF
>TRBJ2-1|-|TRBV4-1|-
CASSQGDAVNYNEQFF
>TRBJ2-7|-|TRBV12-2|-
CASRFKAGGPLGYEQYF
>TRBJ2-1|TRBD2|TRBV5-1|-
CASTPRVLAGGDEQFF
>TRBJ2-1|TRBD2|TRBV4-1|-
CASTSHPGLAGNEQFF
>TRBJ2-3|-|TRBV5-4|few
CASSLRGFETQYF
>TRBJ1-1|-|TRBV27|-
CASSSSPLSYTEAFF
>TRBJ1-1|-|TRBV29-1|few
CSGHRLNTEAFF
>TRBJ2-7|TRBD2|TRBV2|-
CASSPRTSGSYHEQYF
>TRBJ1-1|-|TRBV19|-
CASSSGTDIRATFF
>TRBJ2-3|TRBD1|TRBV5-4|-
CASRPGQGPDTQYF
>TRBJ2-4|TRBD2|TRBV7-3|-
CASSFNNGGGNIQYF
>TRBJ2-7|-|TRBV13|few
CASSSSYEQYF
>TRBJ2-7|-|TRBV11-1|-
CASSPGALTYEQYF
>TRBJ2-1|TRBD1|TRBV4-1|-
CASSHRTGGNEQFF
>TRBJ1-1|TRBD1|TRBV7-2|-
CASSLDHRGSNTEAFF
>TRBJ2-3|TRBD2|TRBV6-1|-
CASSGVAGGPADTQYF
>TRBJ2-2|TRBD2|TRBV7-6|few
CASSSTSGRDTSGTPGEFF
>TRBJ2-1|TRBD2|TRBV19|once
CASSIMVDSGMSSYNEQFF
>TRBJ2-7|-|TRBV5-1|-
CASSLDSGAEQYF
>TRBJ2-1|-|TRBV7-9|-
CASSSDSNEQFF
>TRBJ2-1|TRBD2|TRBV13|-
CASSLGGGASYNEQFF
>TRBJ2-1|TRBD2|TRBV29-1|-
CSVLLLAAGNEQFF
>TRBJ2-1|TRBD1|TRBV5-1|-
CASSNGQGGGNEQFF
>TRBJ2-1|TRBD1|TRBV5-4|-
CASSPPRDREINEQFF
>TRBJ2-5|-|TRBV6-5|-
CASSYSPGHFQETQYF
>TRBJ2-7|-|TRBV28|-
CASSPSPGRSYEQYF
>TRBJ2-5|TRBD2|TRBV5-1|-
CASSYPGLAGGETQYF
>TRBJ2-7|TRBD1|TRBV27|-
CASSQQGSYEQYF
>TRBJ1-3|TRBD1|TRBV29-1|-
CSVEFGGQGEVFGNTIYF
>TRBJ2-7|-|TRBV7-9|-
CASSPGGGPLYEQYF
>TRBJ2-3|-|TRBV11-2|-
CASSLAVTQYF
>TRBJ1-5|-|TRBV6-1|-
CASSPQGNQPQHF
>TRBJ2-7|TRBD1|TRBV29-1|once
CSVVDRGRREQYF